These 16 T cell receptor beta chains came from one sample sequenced in a study of regulatory T cells in long-lasting Graves disease. Relying on iRepertoire HTBI primers and Arm-PCR of CDR3 regions, the team built TCR beta libraries. TCRdb re-analysed the multiplex PCR reads in MiXCR, keeping a single row per CDR3 protein. The table includes around 460,000 distinct CDR3 sequences, 20% to 25% detected once. The time point: persistent/refractory GD, antithyroid drugs over 5 years with positive TRAb. Extracted RNA from PBMCs served as the source of the TCR library. The sample here was peripheral blood mononuclear cells (PBMCs), taken when the disease was refractory, from a patient treated with antithyroid drugs. The receptors stem from a female donor with Graves disease.

The chain carries TRBV13 and TRBJ2-3; no clear D. This CDR3 contains 14 residues. V was shortened by 0 bases and J by 4 bases, with 8 bases between the two germline ends. Germline V gene sequence: CDR1 PRHDT, CDR2 FYEKMQ (reference sequence). The CDR3 here is CASSLGPGPDTQYF. The CDR3 nucleotides are TGTGCCAGCAGCTTAGGGCCAGGCCCAGATACGCAGTATTTT.

At least ten counts were recorded for this clonotype. J is TRBJ1-1 and V is TRBV11-3; TRBD1 agrees at 7 bases. The ends lost 1 base at V and 4 bases at J; junction bases unmatched: 3. The CDR3 runs 14 residues. CDR1 and CDR2 (germline): SGHNT, YENEEA. In nucleotides, the CDR3 is TGTGCCAGCAGCTTAGCCGACAGGGCCACTGAAGCTTTCTTT. It translates to CASSLADRATEAFF.

The sample holds many counts of this clonotype. The V and J genes are TRBV7-2 and TRBJ2-2; D is ambiguous. Germline CDR1 is SGHTA and CDR2 is FQGNSA. The ends were cut back, 0 bases at V and 7 bases at J, with 12 bases in the middle. The CDR3 spans 15 residues. The CDR3: CASSLAPWGVGELFF. The CDR3 nucleotides are TGTGCCAGCAGCTTAGCGCCGTGGGGTGTCGGGGAGCTGTTTTTT.

This clonotype was found many times. This chain joins TRBV28 and TRBJ2-7, with 8 bases that match TRBD1. The V segment lost 5 bases and the J segment 0 bases; nucleotides outside the gene matches: 9. The CDR3 extends over 16 amino acids. The V gene's germline CDR1 is MDHEN and CDR2 SYDVKM. CDR3 residues: CASSPSGGPSSYEQYF. DNA of the CDR3: TGTGCCAGCAGTCCCTCAGGGGGCCCAAGCTCCTACGAGCAGTACTTC.

As concerns this clonotype: One end of the junction does not line up with germline, which may come from a read error. This rearrangement joins TRBV5-1 to TRBJ1-1; no firm D call. Germline V lookup: CDR1 SGHRS, CDR2 YFSETQ. The CDR3 contains 12 residues. As DNA, the CDR3 is TGCGCCGGCAGCTTGGGAGGTGTTGAAGCTTTCTTT. As protein: CAGSLGGVEAFF.

In its sample, this clonotype was seen many times. J is TRBJ1-1 and V is TRBV28; 10 positions agree with TRBD1. Germline CDR1 and CDR2: MDHEN and SYDVKM. This CDR3 spans 19 amino acids. J was trimmed by 0 bases and V by 7 bases; bases with no gene match: 17. The CDR3 nucleotides are TGTGCCAGCACCCCATGGGGACGGGGACAGGGGAGGATGAACACTGAAGCTTTCTTT. This translates into CASTPWGRGQGRMNTEAFF.

The chain uses TRBV5-6 and TRBJ2-7, with TRBD2 identical over 11 bases. CDR1 and CDR2 from the germline V gene are SGHDT and YYEEEE. The CDR3 covers 14 residues. J was trimmed by 6 bases and V by 1 base; bases with no gene match: 3. In nucleotides, the CDR3 is TGTGCCAGCAGCTTGACTAGCGGGAGAGGCGAGCAGTACTTC. It codes for CASSLTSGRGEQYF.

The chain uses TRBV10-2 and TRBJ2-7; 8 bases align to TRBD2. The CDR3 has 12 amino acids. The germline CDR1 and CDR2 sequences are WSHSY and SAAADI. After removal of 8 bases from V and 6 bases from J, the junction contained 6 bases not matched to a gene. The CDR3 loop reads CASAGGSFEQYF. The CDR3 DNA follows: TGCGCCAGCGCGGGAGGTTCATTCGAGCAGTACTTC.

The sample holds many counts of this clonotype. The genes are TRBV7-9 and TRBJ1-5; tentative D call: TRBD1 (5 bases). Germline V lookup: CDR1 SEHNR, CDR2 FQNEAQ (reference sequence). V lost 5 bases, J lost 9 bases, and 20 bases lay in between. The CDR3 extends over 15 amino acids. In DNA form, the CDR3 reads TGTGCCAGCAGCGCCTACACAGGCCCCAAGCGGCCCCAGCATTTT. Amino acid sequence: CASSAYTGPKRPQHF.

A note on this clonotype: A junction end diverges from the germline sequence, so it may reflect a read error. V is TRBV3-1 and J is TRBJ1-2, with D possibly being TRBD1 (5 bases). The CDR3 loop spans 16 amino acids. Germline V CDR1 and CDR2: LGHDT, YNNKEL (reference sequence). CDR3 sequence: CASSQTYTGGNYGYTF. In DNA, the CDR3 is TGCGCCAGCAGCCAAACCTACACGGGGGGAAACTATGGCTACACCTTC.

The sample holds many counts of this clonotype. The CDR3 here is CASSYNDRDLAKNIQYF. DNA of the CDR3: TGTGCCAGCAGTTACAATGACAGGGATCTAGCCAAAAACATTCAGTACTTC. The chain carries TRBV6-8 and TRBJ2-4, with 7 bases that match TRBD1. This CDR3 spans 17 amino acids. Germline V gives CDR1 MNHGY, CDR2 SAAAGT. Trimming cost V 2 bases and J 0 bases; bases outside gene matches: 7.

This clonotype was picked up many times. The V call is TRBV6-1, the J call TRBJ2-7; no definite D call. This CDR3 comprises 13 residues. Germline-derived CDR1 and CDR2 are MNHNS and SASEGT. Trimming took 2 bases from V and 3 from J, leaving 8 bases between them. The CDR3 is CASSESYDYEQYF. CDR3 DNA sequence: TGTGCCAGCAGTGAATCCTACGACTACGAGCAGTACTTC.

This chain joins TRBV10-1 and TRBJ2-2; D might be TRBD1 (6 bases). The V gene's germline CDR1 is WNHNN and CDR2 SYGVQD (reference sequence). The CDR3 is made up of 16 amino acids. Trimming removed 0 bases from V and 2 bases from J, with 10 bases in between. The CDR3 nucleotides read TGCGCCAGCAGTGAGTCAGGCAGGGGAAACACCGGGGAGCTGTTTTTT. Translated: CASSESGRGNTGELFF.

In this sample, this clonotype turned up a few times. This chain joins TRBV19 and TRBJ1-5, with a tentative D call TRBD1 (6 bases). Trimming shortened V by 4 bases and J by 6 bases, and 10 bases separated the two germline ends. Germline CDR1 is LNHDA and CDR2 is SQIVND (reference sequence). This CDR3 comprises 13 residues. This CDR3 reads CASSNTGIQPQHF. CDR3 DNA: TGTGCCAGTAGTAACACAGGGATTCAGCCCCAGCATTTT.

This clonotype has at least ten counts. The genes are TRBV27 and TRBJ1-5, with 7 bases fitting TRBD1. CDR3 length: 18 residues. Per germline, CDR1 MNHEY and CDR2 SMNVEV (reference sequence). V dropped 0 bases and J dropped 0; count of bases not matched to a gene: 8. CDR3 DNA sequence: TGTGCCAGCAGTTTATCGTCAGGGGGGTTCAATAGCAATCAGCCCCAGCATTTT. Protein: CASSLSSGGFNSNQPQHF.

For this clonotype: The junction shows a germline mismatch at one end, possibly a read error. This chain uses TRBV10-3 with TRBJ2-7; 11 bases match TRBD2. Germline CDR1 reads ENHRY; CDR2 reads SYGVKD. The CDR3 is made up of 18 amino acids. The CDR3 DNA reads as TGTGCCATCAGACGGTCAGTTTTACTAGCGGGAGAATCCTACGAGCAGCACTTC. It translates to CAIRRSVLLAGESYEQHF.